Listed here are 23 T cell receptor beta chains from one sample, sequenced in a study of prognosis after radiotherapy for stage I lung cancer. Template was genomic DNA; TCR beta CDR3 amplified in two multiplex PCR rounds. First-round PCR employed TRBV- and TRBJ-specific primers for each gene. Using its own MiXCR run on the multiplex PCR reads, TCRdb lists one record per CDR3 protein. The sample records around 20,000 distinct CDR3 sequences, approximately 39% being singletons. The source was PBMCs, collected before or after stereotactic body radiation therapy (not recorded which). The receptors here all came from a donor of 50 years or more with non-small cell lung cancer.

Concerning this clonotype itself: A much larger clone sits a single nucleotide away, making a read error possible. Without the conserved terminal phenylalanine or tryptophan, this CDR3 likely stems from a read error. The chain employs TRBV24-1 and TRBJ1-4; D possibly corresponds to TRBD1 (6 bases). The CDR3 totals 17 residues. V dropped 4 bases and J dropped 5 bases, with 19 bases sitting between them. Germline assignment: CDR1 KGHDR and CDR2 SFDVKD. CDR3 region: CATSDNPGGGLNEKLFS. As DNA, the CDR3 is TGTGCCACCAGTGACAACCCCGGAGGGGGTCTCAATGAAAAACTGTTTTCT.

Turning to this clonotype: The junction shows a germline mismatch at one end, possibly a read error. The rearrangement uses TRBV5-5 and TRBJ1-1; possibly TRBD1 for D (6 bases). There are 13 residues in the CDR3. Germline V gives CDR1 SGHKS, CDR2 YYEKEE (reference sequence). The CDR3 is CASSLDRDTEALF. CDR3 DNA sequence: TGTGCCAGCAGCTTGGACAGGGACACTGAAGCTTTATTT.

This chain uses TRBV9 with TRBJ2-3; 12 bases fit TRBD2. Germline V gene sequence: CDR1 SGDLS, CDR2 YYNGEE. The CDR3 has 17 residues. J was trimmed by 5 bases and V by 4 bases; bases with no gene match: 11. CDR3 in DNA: TGTGCCAGCAGCTCAAGACTAGCGGGAGATCGCGGAGATACGCAGTATTTT. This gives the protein CASSSRLAGDRGDTQYF.

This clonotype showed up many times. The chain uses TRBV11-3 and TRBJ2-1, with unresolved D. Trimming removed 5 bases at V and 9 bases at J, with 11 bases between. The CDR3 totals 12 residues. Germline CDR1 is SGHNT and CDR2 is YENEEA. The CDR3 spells CASSHTPSEQFF. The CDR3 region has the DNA TGTGCCAGCAGCCACACCCCCTCTGAGCAGTTCTTC.

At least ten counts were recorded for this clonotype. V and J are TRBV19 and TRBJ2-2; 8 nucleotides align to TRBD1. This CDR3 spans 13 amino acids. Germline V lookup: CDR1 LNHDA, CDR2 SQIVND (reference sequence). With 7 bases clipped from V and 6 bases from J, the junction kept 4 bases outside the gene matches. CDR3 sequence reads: CASTDRGSGELFF. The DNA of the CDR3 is TGTGCCAGTACAGACAGGGGATCCGGGGAGCTGTTTTTT.

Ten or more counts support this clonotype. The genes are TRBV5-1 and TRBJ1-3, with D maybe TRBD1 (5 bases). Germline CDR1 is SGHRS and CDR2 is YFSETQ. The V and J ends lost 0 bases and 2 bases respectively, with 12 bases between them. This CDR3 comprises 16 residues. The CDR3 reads CASSLGGTGAGNTIYF. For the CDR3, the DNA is TGCGCCAGCAGCTTGGGGGGAACAGGAGCTGGAAACACCATATATTTT. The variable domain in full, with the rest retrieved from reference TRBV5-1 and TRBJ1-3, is KAGVTQTPRYLIKTRGQQVTLSCSPISGHRSVSWYQQTPGQGLQFLFEYFSETQRNKGNFPGRFSGRQFSNSRSEMNVSTLELGDSALYLCASSLGGTGAGNTIYFGEGSWLTVV.

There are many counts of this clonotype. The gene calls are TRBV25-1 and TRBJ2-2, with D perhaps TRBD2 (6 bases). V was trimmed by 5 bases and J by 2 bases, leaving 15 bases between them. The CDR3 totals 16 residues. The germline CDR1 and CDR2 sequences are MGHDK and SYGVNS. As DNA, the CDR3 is TGTGCCAGCAGTCGCAGCACTAGCATTAACACCGGGGAGCTGTTTTTT. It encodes CASSRSTSINTGELFF.

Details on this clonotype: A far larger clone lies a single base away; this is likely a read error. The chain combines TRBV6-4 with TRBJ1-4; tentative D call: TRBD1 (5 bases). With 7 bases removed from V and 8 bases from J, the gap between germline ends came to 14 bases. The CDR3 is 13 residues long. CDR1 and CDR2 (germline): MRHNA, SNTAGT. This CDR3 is CASIETYREKLFF. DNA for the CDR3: TGTGCCAGCATTGAAACCTACAGGGAAAAACTGTTTTTT.

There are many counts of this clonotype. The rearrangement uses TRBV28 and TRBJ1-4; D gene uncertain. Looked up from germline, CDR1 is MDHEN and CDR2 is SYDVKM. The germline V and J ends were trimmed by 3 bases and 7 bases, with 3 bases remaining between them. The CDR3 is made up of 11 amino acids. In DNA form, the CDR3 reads TGTGCCAGCAGTTTGTTTGAAAAACTGTTTTTT. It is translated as CASSLFEKLFF.

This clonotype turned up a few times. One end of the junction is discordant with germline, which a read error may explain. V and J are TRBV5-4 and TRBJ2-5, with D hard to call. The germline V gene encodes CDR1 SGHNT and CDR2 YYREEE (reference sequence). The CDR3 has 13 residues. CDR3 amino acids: CASSLPTKETQCF. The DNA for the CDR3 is TGTGCCAGCAGCTTGCCGACAAAAGAGACCCAGTGCTTC.

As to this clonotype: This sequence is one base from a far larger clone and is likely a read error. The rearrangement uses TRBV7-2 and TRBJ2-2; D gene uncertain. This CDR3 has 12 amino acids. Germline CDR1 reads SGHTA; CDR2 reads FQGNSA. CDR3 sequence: CDSTRSLGELFF. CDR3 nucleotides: TGTGACAGCACGAGGAGCCTGGGGGAGCTGTTTTTT.

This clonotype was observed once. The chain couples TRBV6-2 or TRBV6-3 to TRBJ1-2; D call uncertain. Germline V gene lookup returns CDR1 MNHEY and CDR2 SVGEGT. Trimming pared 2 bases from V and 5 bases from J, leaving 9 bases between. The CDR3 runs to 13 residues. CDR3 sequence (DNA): TGTGCCAGCAGTTACACCCCCGGGTATGGCTACACCTTC. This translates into CASSYTPGYGYTF.

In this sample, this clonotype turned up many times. CDR3 sequence reads: CASSLGGGVYNEQFF. The CDR3 nucleotides are TGTGCCAGCAGTCTAGGGGGGGGGGTCTACAATGAGCAGTTCTTC. The gene calls are TRBV12-3 or TRBV12-4 and TRBJ2-1, with D maybe TRBD2 (7 bases). V shed 5 bases and J shed 3 bases, with 14 bases lying between them. The CDR3 is 15 amino acids.

CDR3 sequence: CASSLADSYNEQFF. In DNA form, the CDR3 reads TGTGCCAGCAGCTTAGCGGACTCCTACAATGAGCAGTTCTTC. J is TRBJ2-1 and V is TRBV7-2; D is undetermined. V lost 0 bases and J 0 bases, leaving 3 bases between the germline ends. The CDR3 is 14 residues long. The germline V gene encodes CDR1 SGHTA and CDR2 FQGNSA.

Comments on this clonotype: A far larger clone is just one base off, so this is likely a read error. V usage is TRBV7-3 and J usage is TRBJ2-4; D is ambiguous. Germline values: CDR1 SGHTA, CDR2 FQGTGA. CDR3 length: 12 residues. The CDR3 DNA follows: TGTGCCAGCAGCTTAAGTGCCGGTGAGCAGTCCTTC. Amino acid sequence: CASSLSAGEQSF.

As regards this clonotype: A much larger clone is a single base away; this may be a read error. CDR3 nucleotides: TGTGCCACCAGCGCCACGGGGTCAGATACGCAGTATTTT. Translated: CATSATGSDTQYF. This chain links TRBV15 with TRBJ2-3; tentative D call: TRBD2 (5 bases). Germline CDR1 reads LNHNV; CDR2 reads YYDKDF (reference sequence). The V gene lost 5 bases and the J gene lost 4 bases, with 10 bases spanning the gap. The CDR3 is 13 residues long.

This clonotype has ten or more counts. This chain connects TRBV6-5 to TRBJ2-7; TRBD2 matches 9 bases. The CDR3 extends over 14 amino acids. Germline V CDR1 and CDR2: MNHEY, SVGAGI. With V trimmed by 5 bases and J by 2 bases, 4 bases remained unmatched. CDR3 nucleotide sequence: TGTGCCAGCAGTCGACTAGCGGACACCTACGAGCAGTACTTC. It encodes CASSRLADTYEQYF.

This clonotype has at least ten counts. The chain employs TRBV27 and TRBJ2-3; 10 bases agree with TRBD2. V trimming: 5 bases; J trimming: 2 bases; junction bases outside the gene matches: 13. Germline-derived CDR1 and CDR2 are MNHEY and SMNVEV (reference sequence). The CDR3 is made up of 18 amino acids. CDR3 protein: CASSPRRPTSGATDTQYF. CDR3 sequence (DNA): TGTGCCAGCAGTCCGCGTCGACCTACTAGCGGGGCCACAGATACGCAGTATTTT.

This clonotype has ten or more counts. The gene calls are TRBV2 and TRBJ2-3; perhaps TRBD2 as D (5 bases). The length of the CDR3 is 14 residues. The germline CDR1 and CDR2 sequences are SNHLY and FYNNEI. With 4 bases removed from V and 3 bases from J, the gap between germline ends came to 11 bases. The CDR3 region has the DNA TGTGCCAGCAGTGTGCTCGAGGGAACAGATACGCAGTATTTT. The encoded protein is CASSVLEGTDTQYF.

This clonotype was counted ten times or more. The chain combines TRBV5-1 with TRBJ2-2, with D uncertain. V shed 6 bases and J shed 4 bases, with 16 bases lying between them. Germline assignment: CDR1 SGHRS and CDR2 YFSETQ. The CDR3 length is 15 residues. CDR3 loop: CASNRSPSPTGELFF. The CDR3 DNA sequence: TGCGCCAGCAACCGTTCGCCGAGCCCCACCGGGGAGCTGTTTTTT.

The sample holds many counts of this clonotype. CDR3: CASSLSSAGYEQYF. CDR3 coding DNA: TGTGCCAGCAGCCTTTCCTCCGCGGGGTACGAGCAGTACTTC. This sequence joins TRBV7-2 and TRBJ2-7, with D maybe TRBD2 (6 bases). V dropped 5 bases and J dropped 4 bases, with 15 bases sitting between them. The CDR3 extends over 14 amino acids. Germline assignment: CDR1 SGHTA and CDR2 FQGNSA.

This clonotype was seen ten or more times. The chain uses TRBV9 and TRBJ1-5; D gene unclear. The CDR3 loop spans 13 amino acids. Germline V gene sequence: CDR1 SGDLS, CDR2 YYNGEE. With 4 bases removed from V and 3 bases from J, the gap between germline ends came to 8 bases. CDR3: CASSPGINQPQHF. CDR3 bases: TGTGCCAGCAGCCCGGGTATCAATCAGCCCCAGCATTTT.

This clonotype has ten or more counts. The CDR3 sequence: CSARAPGSGGDEQFF. DNA of the CDR3: TGCAGTGCTAGAGCCCCGGGAAGCGGGGGTGATGAGCAGTTCTTC. V usage is TRBV20-1 and J usage is TRBJ2-1; the match to TRBD2 covers 8 bases. The germline CDR1 and CDR2 sequences are DFQATT and SNEGSKA (reference sequence). The CDR3 spans 15 residues. After removal of 1 base from V and 8 bases from J, the junction contained 10 bases not matched to a gene.